This T cell receptor (beta chain) was captured in a study of identical twins. CDR1 and CDR2 (germline): SGDLS, YYNGEE. Trimming left V 1 base short and J 2 bases short, with 14 bases between. The CDR3 spans 16 residues. The authors used template switching to add a universal primer site and gave cDNA unique molecular identifiers. TCRdb itself ran the 5' RACE reads through MiXCR, one entry per CDR3 protein. The sample holds roughly 500,000 distinct CDR3 sequences, about 20% seen once. The data were also submitted as part of a second study, on T cells expressing NK-cell markers.

The sample comprised CD4+ T cells sorted from blood. This receptor was obtained from a woman aged 18-29 years in good health. This chain joins TRBV9 and TRBJ2-3; no definite D call. CDR3 nucleotide sequence: TGTGCCAGCAGCGTAACTGAAAGGGTATACACAGATACGCAGTATTTT. This gives the protein CASSVTERVYTDTQYF.